This TCR beta chain comes out of a study of breast tumors, draining lymph nodes, adjacent tissues. Study results and caveats: The lymph node origin of tumor T cells was framed as consistent with a hypothesis, not demonstrated. Tumor repertoires ranked between lymph nodes and nontumor tissue in diversity, with V and J gene preferences.

The lymph nodes were axillary draining lymph nodes from breast cancer patients. TCRdb used MiXCR to reprocess the multiplex PCR reads, holding one entry per CDR3 protein. The sample yields around 150,000 distinct CDR3 sequences, 32% seen once. Ten or more counts support this clonotype. Its specificity is not known. The clonotype comes from a female donor with breast cancer. Some clones in this sample may be carry-over from other donors' samples. The sequencing sample was made of axillary lymph node tissue.

CDR3 residues: CASSLVRHNYGYTF. The CDR3 DNA is TGTGCCAGCAGCTTGGTACGGCACAACTATGGCTACACCTTC. This chain joins TRBV5-6 and TRBJ1-2; D is ambiguous. Per the germline V gene, CDR1 is SGHDT and CDR2 is YYEEEE. CDR3 length: 14 amino acids. V lost 0 bases and J 2 bases, leaving 8 bases between the germline ends.